This T cell receptor beta chain emerged from a study of cytomegalovirus exposure and HLA in healthy donors. Study-wide results and caveats: In a later analysis, TCR association rates varied by HLA locus: DRB1 most, HLA-C fewest. For most TCR sequences rarity was the rule, although some public TCRs occurred in many donors. Further analysis was carried out later, and it showed several of the most significant clusters appearing linked to common viral pathogens. A later analysis found most CMV-associated TCR beta chains apparently HLA-restricted.

PCR primers comprised 60 Vbeta and 13 Jbeta primers. Using immunoSEQ multiplex PCR, the repertoire was profiled, and TCRdb retains in-frame clones only, with some absent. The sample holds 180,000 or so clones, over 80% seen once. A note on this clone: Its antigen is unknown.

V lost 0 bases to trimming and J lost 4 bases, with 4 bases between them. Looked up from germline, CDR1 is MNHNS and CDR2 is SASEGT. This CDR3 region has 13 residues. This receptor was taken from a man aged 35-49 years in good health and CMV-seronegative. This sequence joins TRBV6-1 and TRBJ1-5; no definite D call. Sequences were obtained from PBMCs. CDR3 sequence: CASSEAPNQPQHF. DNA for the CDR3: TGTGCCAGCAGTGAAGCTCCGAATCAGCCCCAGCATTTT.